These T cell receptor beta chains were read from a single sample in a study of T cell responses to AZD1222 COVID-19 vaccine. Using immunoSEQ multiplex PCR, the repertoire was profiled, and TCRdb retains in-frame clones only, with some absent. The data contain 200,000 to 250,000 clones, 90% to 95% of them singletons. Specimen: peripheral blood, collected 28 days after the second dose of the MenACWY control vaccine. All receptors derive from an adult who received the MenACWY meningococcal vaccine as a control. Each CDR3 is given with its conserved first and last residue. Fields, in order: J gene, V gene, CDR3 protein.

j_call: TRBJ2-6
v_call: TRBV28
cdr3_aa: CASSLQGSGANVLTF

j_call: TRBJ2-1
v_call: TRBV7-2
cdr3_aa: CASRRGTSGGAHNEQFF

j_call: TRBJ1-4
v_call: TRBV28
cdr3_aa: CASSSGQLNEKLFF

j_call: TRBJ2-6
v_call: TRBV7-2
cdr3_aa: CASSPQTGALSGANVLTF

j_call: TRBJ2-3
v_call: TRBV7-6
cdr3_aa: CASSLASGSLTDTQYF

j_call: TRBJ2-1
v_call: TRBV6-1
cdr3_aa: CASSENAGTGGNEQFF

j_call: TRBJ2-7
v_call: TRBV15
cdr3_aa: CATRKLAGGYEQYF

j_call: TRBJ2-1
v_call: TRBV5-4
cdr3_aa: CASSPGVTGVYNEQFF

j_call: TRBJ1-5
v_call: TRBV6-2/TRBV6-3
cdr3_aa: CASSYDPIQPQHF

j_call: TRBJ2-2
v_call: TRBV7-3
cdr3_aa: CASSLLGADTGELFF

j_call: TRBJ2-5
v_call: TRBV6-2/TRBV6-3
cdr3_aa: CASSYYGQETQYF

j_call: TRBJ2-5
v_call: TRBV4-1
cdr3_aa: CASSQEQGSQETQYF

j_call: TRBJ1-2
v_call: TRBV9
cdr3_aa: CASSVRAGANYGYTF

j_call: TRBJ1-1
v_call: TRBV5-4
cdr3_aa: CASSPQVGEGTEAFF

j_call: TRBJ1-3
v_call: TRBV7-9
cdr3_aa: CASSLSGTLHF

j_call: TRBJ1-2
v_call: TRBV4-2
cdr3_aa: CASSQDPSTGYGYTF

j_call: TRBJ1-2
v_call: TRBV28
cdr3_aa: CASIDRASGYTF

j_call: TRBJ2-7
v_call: TRBV2
cdr3_aa: CASGTGRSEQYF

j_call: TRBJ1-5
v_call: TRBV28
cdr3_aa: CASSWRGSYSNQPQHF

j_call: TRBJ2-1
v_call: TRBV27
cdr3_aa: CASSTILADNEQFF

j_call: TRBJ1-5
v_call: TRBV7-2
cdr3_aa: CASSLVGTGRGHSNQPQHF

j_call: TRBJ2-7
v_call: TRBV5-1
cdr3_aa: CASSLDRVSYEQYF

j_call: TRBJ2-7
v_call: TRBV28
cdr3_aa: CASSFPPQVGLYEQYF

j_call: TRBJ2-7
v_call: TRBV28
cdr3_aa: CASSLPGFPYEQYF

j_call: TRBJ2-1
v_call: TRBV19
cdr3_aa: CASNAGLHFNEQFF

j_call: TRBJ1-1
v_call: TRBV7-8
cdr3_aa: CASSPTGLNTEAFF